This T cell receptor beta chain was captured in a study of vaccination and CD4 T cells after COVID-19. Study-level information: Each individual in the study obtained two doses of BNT162b2 or mRNA-1273 vaccine. Samples after vaccination came a median roughly 74 days past dose two, ranging 14 to 241. Overall study results and limits: Spike mono-reactivity was found in 304 of 307 vaccine-specific clones from convalescent patients.

Sample treatment: approximately nine-day PBMC culture with coronavirus spike peptide pools or control peptides (ViraFEST assay). Positive PCR dates covered March to December 2020, before US Alpha, Beta and Delta variants. Sequencing of cultured CD4+ T cell DNA used the Oncomine TCR Beta short-read assay. TCRdb reanalysed the PCR reads using MiXCR and keeps one entry per CDR3 protein. The sample carries 6,500 to 8,000 distinct CDR3 sequences, about 25% recorded once. Of note for this clonotype: The antigen is undetermined.

The CDR3 is 16 residues long. Germline values: CDR1 MNHEY, CDR2 SVGAGI. Trimming cost V 0 bases and J 0 bases, with 9 bases left between them. The sample was CD4+ T cells from blood, cultured in vitro, taken after SARS-CoV-2 vaccination. This TCR was recovered from a human donor who had recovered from COVID-19. The chain carries TRBV6-5 and TRBJ1-5, with D possibly being TRBD1 (6 bases). This chain's CDR3 is CASSYSRGLSNQPQHF. CDR3 sequence (DNA): TGTGCCAGCAGTTACTCGCGGGGGCTTAGCAATCAGCCCCAGCATTTT.